This T cell receptor (beta chain) was observed in a study of CD8 T cells in Susac syndrome (dated by TCRdb to 2018 to 2020). Looking at the study overall: The study used repertoire sequencing to test whether antigen drove CD8+ T cell activation and differentiation in Susac syndrome. Clonality of the CD8+ T cell repertoire was compared between 11 to 12 healthy donors, 14 Susac syndrome patients and some 15 multiple sclerosis patients. Here is what the overall study found, with its caveats: The TCR sequencing and HLA analysis was acknowledged to have included a relatively small number of individuals.

RNA was extracted using the RNeasy kit, and roughly 0.5 to 1 ug of the RNA was reverse transcribed with random hexamers. TCR beta CDR3 regions were amplified with the immunoSEQ multiplex PCR assay covering 54 Vbeta and 13 Jbeta segments. Bias from PCR amplification was corrected by using a synthetic template baseline for primer optimization and for computational correction. For the original study's pipeline: Reads were annotated to V, D and J genes per IMGT and analyzed with immunoSEQ Analyzer, keeping only productive sequences. Clonality was computed as one minus Shannon entropy normalized by log2 of the number of productive unique sequences. Public and private clones were assessed among the 100 most prevalent clones of each patient and control. Clones were defined as Susac-specific when absent from the healthy and MS cohorts, from about a thousand published viral clones and from other ImmuneACCESS disease sequences. Using fastp trimming at Q25 and MiXCR clonotype assembly, TCRdb reanalyzed the public sequencing data and kept in-frame beta chains. When rows share a CDR3 protein, they turn into one entry using the most common DNA and genes. None of the V and J calls come from the authors' own analysis; TCRdb made them. The table for this sample lists 25,000 to 35,000 distinct CDR3 sequences; around 94% of them were counted only once. Together, the top ten hold 0.27% of the sample.

This clonotype was recorded once. It has no known antigen specificity. No much larger clonotype is one base removed from it; base qualities were not supplied. One read amounts to weak evidence. Peripheral blood CD8+ and CD4+ T cells from healthy donors, Susac syndrome patients and multiple sclerosis patients were profiled using high-throughput TCR beta sequencing. Healthy donors were age- and sex-matched controls. Bulk CD8+ and CD4+ T cells were purified magnetically by negative isolation, whereas CD8+ TEMRA cells were enriched by FACS. Blood was collected in EDTA tubes and processed within 24 hours, with PBMCs isolated through density gradient centrifugation. PBMCs destined for TCR sequencing were cryopreserved in liquid nitrogen and later thawed in a 37 °C water bath. The sorted or isolated CD4+, CD8+ and CD8+ TEMRA cells reached a purity of at least 90%. CDR1 and CDR2 (DFQATT, SNEGSKA) derive from the germline V gene (reference sequence). The CDR3, from cysteine to phenylalanine, totals 16 residues. Only CDR3 DNA is held: 48 bases, read in frame from base 1. Unmatched junction bases come to 4, with V trimmed by 4 bases and J by 0 bases.

The specimen was CD8+ T cells from PBMCs. The clonotype originates from a human donor in good health. Recombination joined TRBV20-1 with TRBJ1-3; 12 bases in the middle match TRBD1. The CDR3 sequence is CSAMGQGARSGNTIYF. The DNA sequence follows: TGCAGTGCTATGGGACAGGGGGCTCGCTCTGGAAACACCATATATTTT.